The clone carrying this TCR beta chain turned up a few times. Time point in this sample: pre-sensitization, week 0. Described treatment: therapeutic diphenylcyclopropenone sensitization with weekly scalp DPC. TCRdb reanalysed the RACE reads using MiXCR and keeps one entry per CDR3 protein. The data contain about 68,000 distinct CDR3 sequences, roughly 9.7% of them singletons. The sample is drawn from a study of human T cells and chemical hapten exposure. Study-wide background: The patch tests put 0.01% DPC on the skin of the upper back and were read 6 days later.

Deletions cut 4 bases from V and 5 bases from J, with 26 bases between. The CDR3 totals 17 residues. The germline V gene encodes CDR1 DFQATT and CDR2 SNEGSKA (reference sequence). The clonotype comes from a woman in her fifties or sixties with alopecia areata. Some clones in this sample may be carry-over from other donors' samples. The V and J genes are TRBV20-1 and TRBJ2-5, with a tentative D call TRBD2 (6 bases). Sequencing was performed on whole blood, taken in connection with sensitization to the hapten diphenylcyclopropenone (DPC). The DNA for the CDR3 is TGCAGTGCTAAATCTGTTGGGAGCGGCCGGGCGGGGGAGACCCAGTACTTC. This translates into CSAKSVGSGRAGETQYF.